This T cell receptor beta chain stems from a study of T cells in Graves' hyperthyroidism and ophthalmopathy. Whole-study results and caveats: Separating ophthalmopathy from stable hyperthyroidism was achieved by a 13 V-J model.

This clonotype came up many times. Its antigen is undetermined. CDR3 length: 14 residues. J was trimmed by 2 bases and V by 4 bases; bases with no gene match: 4. CDR1 is SQVTM and CDR2 is ANQGSEA in the germline V gene. Cells are PBMCs isolated from approximately 9.2 ml of fresh blood. Amplified TCR beta CDR3 regions derived from RNA transcripts. RT-PCR in the first round (using the HTBI primer set) targeted the TCR CDR3. TCRdb used MiXCR to reprocess the multiplex PCR reads, holding one entry per CDR3 protein. The sample comprises hundreds of thousands of distinct CDR3 sequences, just under 15% of which are singletons, and around a third rests with the top ten.

The rearrangement uses TRBV29-1 and TRBJ2-2; 7 positions agree with TRBD2. Input material: blood. This clonotype originated in a woman aged 30 to 39 with Graves' hyperthyroidism. CDR3 nucleotide sequence: TGCAGCGTTGGTCCTAGCGGAAACACCGGGGAGCTGTTTTTT. Protein product: CSVGPSGNTGELFF.